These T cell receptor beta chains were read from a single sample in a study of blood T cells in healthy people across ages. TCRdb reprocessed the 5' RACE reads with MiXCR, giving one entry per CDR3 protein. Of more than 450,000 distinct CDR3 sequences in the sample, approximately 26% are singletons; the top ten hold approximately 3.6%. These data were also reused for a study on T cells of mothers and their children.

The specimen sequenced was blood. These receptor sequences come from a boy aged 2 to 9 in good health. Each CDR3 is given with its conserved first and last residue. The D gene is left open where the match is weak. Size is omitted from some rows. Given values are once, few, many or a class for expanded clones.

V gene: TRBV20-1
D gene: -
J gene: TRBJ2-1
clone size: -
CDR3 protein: CSAITGTPNRYNEQFF
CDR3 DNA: TGCAGTGCTATCACCGGGACACCCAACCGTTACAATGAGCAGTTCTTC

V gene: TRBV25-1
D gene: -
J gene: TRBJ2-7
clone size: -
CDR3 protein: CASSDRGSLYYEQYF
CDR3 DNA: TGTGCCAGCAGTGACAGGGGCTCCCTCTACTACGAGCAGTACTTC

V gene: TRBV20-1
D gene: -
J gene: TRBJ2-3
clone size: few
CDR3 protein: CSADGTQNTDTQYF
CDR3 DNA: TGCAGTGCTGACGGGACCCAAAACACAGATACGCAGTATTTT

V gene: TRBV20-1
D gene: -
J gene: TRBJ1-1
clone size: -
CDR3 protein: CSAGGKGDTEAFF
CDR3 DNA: TGCAGTGCGGGCGGGAAGGGGGACACTGAAGCTTTCTTT

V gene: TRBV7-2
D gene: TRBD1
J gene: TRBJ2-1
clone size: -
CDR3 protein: CASSLISGQGINEQFF
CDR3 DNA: TGTGCCAGCAGCTTAATTTCTGGACAGGGCATCAATGAGCAGTTCTTC

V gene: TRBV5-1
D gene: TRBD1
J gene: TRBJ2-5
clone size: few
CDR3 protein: CASSPTGPKETQYF
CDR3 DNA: TGCGCCAGCAGCCCGACAGGGCCAAAAGAGACCCAGTACTTC

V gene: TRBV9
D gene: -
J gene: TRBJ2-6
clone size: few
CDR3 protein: CASSAEGYGANVLTF
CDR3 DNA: TGTGCCAGCAGCGCCGAGGGTTACGGGGCCAACGTCCTGACTTTC

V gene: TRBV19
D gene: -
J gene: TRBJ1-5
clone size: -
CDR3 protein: CATTQGYQPQHF
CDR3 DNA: TGTGCCACTACACAGGGCTATCAGCCCCAGCATTTT

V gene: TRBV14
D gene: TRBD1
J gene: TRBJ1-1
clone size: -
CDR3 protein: CASSRDRGHTEAFF
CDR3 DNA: TGTGCCAGCAGCCGGGACAGGGGTCACACTGAAGCTTTCTTT

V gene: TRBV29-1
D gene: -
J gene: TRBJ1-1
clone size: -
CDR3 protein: CSTRGGRENTEAFF
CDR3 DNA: TGCAGCACAAGAGGAGGCAGAGAGAACACTGAAGCTTTCTTT

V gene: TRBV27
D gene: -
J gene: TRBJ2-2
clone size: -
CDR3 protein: CASSLVSANTGELFF
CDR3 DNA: TGTGCCAGCAGTTTGGTCTCGGCTAACACCGGGGAGCTGTTTTTT

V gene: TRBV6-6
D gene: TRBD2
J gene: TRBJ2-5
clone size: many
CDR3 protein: CASSTHAGGQETQYF
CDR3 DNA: TGTGCCAGCAGTACCCACGCGGGAGGGCAAGAGACCCAGTACTTC

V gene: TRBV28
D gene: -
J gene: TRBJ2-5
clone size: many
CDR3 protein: CASSLLTGVGAQYF
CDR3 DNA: TGTGCCAGCAGTTTGTTGACGGGCGTCGGGGCCCAGTACTTC

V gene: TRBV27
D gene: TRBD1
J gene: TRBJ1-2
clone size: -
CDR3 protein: CASSRTGYYGYTF
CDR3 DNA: TGTGCCAGCAGCCGGACAGGGTACTATGGCTACACCTTC

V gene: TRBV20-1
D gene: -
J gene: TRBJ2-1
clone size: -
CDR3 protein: CSASLPNNEQFF
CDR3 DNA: TGCAGTGCTAGTTTACCGAACAATGAGCAGTTCTTC

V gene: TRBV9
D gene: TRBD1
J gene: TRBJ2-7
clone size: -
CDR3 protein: CASSGGQRVYEQYF
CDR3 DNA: TGTGCCAGCAGCGGGGGACAGCGAGTCTACGAGCAGTACTTC

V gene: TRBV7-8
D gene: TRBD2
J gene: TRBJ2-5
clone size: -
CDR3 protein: CASSLARASGKETQYF
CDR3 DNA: TGTGCCAGCAGCTTAGCGCGGGCTAGCGGGAAAGAGACCCAGTACTTC

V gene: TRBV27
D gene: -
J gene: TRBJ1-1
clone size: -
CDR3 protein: CASSFAPGGLGTEAFF
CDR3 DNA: TGTGCCAGCAGTTTTGCCCCTGGGGGTCTAGGAACTGAAGCTTTCTTT

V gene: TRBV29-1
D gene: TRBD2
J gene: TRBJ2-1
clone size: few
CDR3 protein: CSVQGLADNEQFF
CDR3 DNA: TGCAGCGTTCAGGGACTAGCTGACAATGAGCAGTTCTTC

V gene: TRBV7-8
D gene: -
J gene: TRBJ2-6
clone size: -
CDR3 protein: CASTAAAGANVLTF
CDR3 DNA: TGTGCCAGCACAGCGGCGGCTGGGGCCAACGTCCTGACTTTC

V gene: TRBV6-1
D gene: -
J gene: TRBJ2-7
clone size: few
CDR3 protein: CASASAGFYEQYF
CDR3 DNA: TGTGCCAGCGCCTCGGCAGGGTTCTACGAGCAGTACTTC

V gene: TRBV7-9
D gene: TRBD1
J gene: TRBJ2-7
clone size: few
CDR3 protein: CASSNTGGDREQYF
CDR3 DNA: TGTGCCAGCAGCAACACAGGGGGAGATCGGGAGCAGTACTTC

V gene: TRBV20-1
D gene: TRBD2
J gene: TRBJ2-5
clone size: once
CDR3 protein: CSAGAGTSGSVSNEQYF
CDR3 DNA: TGCAGTGCTGGGGCTGGGACTAGCGGGAGCGTTAGCAATGAGCAGTACTTC

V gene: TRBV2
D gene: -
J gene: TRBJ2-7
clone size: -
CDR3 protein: CASGEGVYEQYF
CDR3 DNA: TGTGCCAGCGGCGAGGGAGTCTACGAGCAGTACTTC

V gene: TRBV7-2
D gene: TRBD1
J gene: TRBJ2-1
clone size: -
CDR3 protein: CASSLNPDRAAEQFF
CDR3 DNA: TGTGCCAGCAGCTTAAACCCGGACAGGGCGGCTGAGCAGTTCTTC

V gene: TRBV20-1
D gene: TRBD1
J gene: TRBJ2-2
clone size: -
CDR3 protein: CSAKKDRGNTGELCF
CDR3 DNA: TGCAGTGCTAAAAAAGACAGGGGGAACACCGGGGAGCTGTGTTTT

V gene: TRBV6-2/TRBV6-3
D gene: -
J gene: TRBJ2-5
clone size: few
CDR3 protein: CASTRQPTQETQYF
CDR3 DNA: TGTGCCAGCACCAGACAGCCCACACAAGAGACCCAGTACTTC

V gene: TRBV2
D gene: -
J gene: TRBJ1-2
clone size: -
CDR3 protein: CATARDDYGYTF
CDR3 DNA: TGTGCCACAGCCCGGGACGACTATGGCTACACCTTC

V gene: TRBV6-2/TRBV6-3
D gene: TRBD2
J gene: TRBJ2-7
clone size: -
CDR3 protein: CASSYSTRGGHSYEQYF
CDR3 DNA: TGTGCCAGCAGTTACTCGACCCGCGGGGGGCACTCCTACGAGCAGTACTTC

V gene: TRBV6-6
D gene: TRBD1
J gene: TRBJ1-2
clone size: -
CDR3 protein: CASTQGQDYTF
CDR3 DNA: TGTGCCAGCACCCAGGGACAGGACTACACCTTC

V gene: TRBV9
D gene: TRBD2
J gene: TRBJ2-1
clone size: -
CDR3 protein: CASSVGSGLAESNEQFF
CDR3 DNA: TGTGCCAGCAGCGTAGGTTCCGGACTAGCGGAAAGTAACGAGCAGTTCTTC

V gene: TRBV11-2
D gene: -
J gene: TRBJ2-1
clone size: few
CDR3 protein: CASSSRLRQYNEQFF
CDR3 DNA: TGTGCCAGCAGCTCCCGACTACGTCAATACAATGAGCAGTTCTTC

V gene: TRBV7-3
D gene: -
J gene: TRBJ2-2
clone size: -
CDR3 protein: CASRGASTGELFF
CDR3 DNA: TGTGCCAGCAGAGGGGCGTCGACCGGGGAGCTGTTTTTT

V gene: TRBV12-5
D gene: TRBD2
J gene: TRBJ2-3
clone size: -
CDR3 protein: CASGLGLAGTLSTDTQYF
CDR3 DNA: TGTGCTAGTGGTTTAGGTCTAGCGGGAACTCTCAGCACAGATACGCAGTATTTT

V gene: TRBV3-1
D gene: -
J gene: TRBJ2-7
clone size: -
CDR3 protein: CASSQDRERRYEQYF
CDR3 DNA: TGTGCCAGCAGCCAAGATCGAGAAAGACGGTACGAGCAGTACTTC

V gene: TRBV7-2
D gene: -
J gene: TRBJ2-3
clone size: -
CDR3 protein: CASSFPQRDIDTQYF
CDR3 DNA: TGTGCCAGCAGCTTCCCGCAGCGGGACATAGATACGCAGTATTTT

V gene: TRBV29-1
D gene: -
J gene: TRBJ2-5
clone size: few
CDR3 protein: CSVEAHETQYF
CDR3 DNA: TGCAGCGTTGAGGCACACGAGACCCAGTACTTC

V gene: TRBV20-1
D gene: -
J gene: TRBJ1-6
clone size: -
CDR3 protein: CSAARGSSYNSPLHF
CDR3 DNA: TGCAGTGCTGCACGAGGGAGCTCCTATAATTCACCCCTCCACTTT

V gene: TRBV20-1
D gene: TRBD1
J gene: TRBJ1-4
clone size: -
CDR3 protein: CSARQGSVGKLFF
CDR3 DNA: TGCAGTGCCAGACAGGGTTCCGTGGGAAAACTGTTTTTT

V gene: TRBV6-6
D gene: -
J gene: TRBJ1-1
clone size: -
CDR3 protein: CASSYDTSTPSLNTEAFF
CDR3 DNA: TGTGCCAGCAGTTACGACACTTCGACCCCCTCCTTGAACACTGAAGCTTTCTTT

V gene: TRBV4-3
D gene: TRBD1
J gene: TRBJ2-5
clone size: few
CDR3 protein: CASSQDNGQGATQYF
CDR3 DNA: TGCGCCAGCAGCCAAGATAATGGGCAGGGGGCGACCCAGTACTTC

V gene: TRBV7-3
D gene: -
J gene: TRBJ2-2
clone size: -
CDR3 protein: CASSLGLENGELFF
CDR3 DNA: TGTGCCAGCAGCTTGGGTCTCGAAAACGGGGAGCTGTTTTTT

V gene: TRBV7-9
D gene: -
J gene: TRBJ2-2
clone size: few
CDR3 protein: CASSNAGVIGELFF
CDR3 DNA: TGTGCCAGCAGCAATGCAGGGGTTATCGGGGAGCTGTTTTTT

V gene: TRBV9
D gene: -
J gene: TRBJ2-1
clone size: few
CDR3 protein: CASSVDLASDPSYNEQFF
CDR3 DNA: TGTGCCAGCAGCGTAGACCTAGCGAGCGATCCCTCCTACAATGAGCAGTTCTTC

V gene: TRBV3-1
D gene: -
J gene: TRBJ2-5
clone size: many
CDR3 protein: CASSQVRTGAQETQYF
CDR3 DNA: TGTGCCAGCAGCCAAGTAAGGACTGGAGCCCAAGAGACCCAGTACTTC

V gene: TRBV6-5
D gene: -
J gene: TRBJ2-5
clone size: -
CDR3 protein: CASSRILGTEGTQYF
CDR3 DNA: TGTGCCAGCAGTCGAATCCTGGGGACGGAGGGGACCCAGTACTTC

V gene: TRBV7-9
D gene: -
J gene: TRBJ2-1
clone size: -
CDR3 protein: CASSFFDGRVEEQFF
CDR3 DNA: TGTGCCAGCAGCTTTTTCGATGGTAGGGTTGAGGAGCAGTTCTTC

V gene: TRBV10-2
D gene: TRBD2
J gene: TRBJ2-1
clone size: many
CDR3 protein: CASIPLAGVVNEQFF
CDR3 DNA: TGCGCCAGCATCCCCCTAGCGGGAGTGGTGAATGAGCAGTTCTTC

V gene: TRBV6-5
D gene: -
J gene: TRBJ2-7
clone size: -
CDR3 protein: CASSAGLGVYEQYF
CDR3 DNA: TGTGCCAGCAGTGCCGGATTGGGAGTCTACGAGCAGTACTTC

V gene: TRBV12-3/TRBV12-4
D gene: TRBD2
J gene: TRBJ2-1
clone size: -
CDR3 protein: CASSSGGGPYNEQFF
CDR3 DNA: TGTGCCAGCAGTTCCGGCGGGGGGCCTTACAATGAGCAGTTCTTC

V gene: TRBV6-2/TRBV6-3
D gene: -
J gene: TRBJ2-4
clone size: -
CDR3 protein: CASSYNRASAKNIQYF
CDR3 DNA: TGTGCCAGCAGTTACAATCGGGCTAGCGCCAAAAACATTCAGTACTTC

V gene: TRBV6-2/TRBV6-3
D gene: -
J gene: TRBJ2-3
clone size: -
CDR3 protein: CASRNNNVDTQYF
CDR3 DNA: TGTGCCAGCAGGAACAATAACGTGGATACGCAGTATTTT

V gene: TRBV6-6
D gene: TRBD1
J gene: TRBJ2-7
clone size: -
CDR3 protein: CASSDRDVNEQYF
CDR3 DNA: TGTGCCAGCAGTGACAGGGATGTGAACGAGCAGTACTTC

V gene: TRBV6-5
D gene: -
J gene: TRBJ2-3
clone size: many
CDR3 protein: CASSYGGSTDTQYF
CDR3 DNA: TGTGCCAGCAGTTACGGGGGGAGCACAGATACGCAGTATTTT

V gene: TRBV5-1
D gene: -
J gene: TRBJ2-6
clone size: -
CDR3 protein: CASSLDFSRLAGANVLTF
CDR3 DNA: TGCGCCAGCAGCTTGGATTTCTCCAGATTGGCTGGGGCCAACGTCCTGACTTTC

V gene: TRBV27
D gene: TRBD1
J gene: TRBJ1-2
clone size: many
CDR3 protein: CATGQGSDDGYTF
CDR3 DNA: TGTGCCACCGGACAGGGGAGCGATGATGGCTACACCTTC

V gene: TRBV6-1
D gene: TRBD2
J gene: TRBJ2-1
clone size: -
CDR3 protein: CASSVSGSFNEQFF
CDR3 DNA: TGTGCCAGCAGTGTTAGCGGGTCCTTCAATGAGCAGTTCTTC